This passage covers 27 T cell receptor beta chains from one sample sequenced in a study of post-analysis software for immune sequencing data. Study findings and constraints: Among a few TRBV segments more frequent in patients than controls were TRBV5-6, TRBV5-1 and TRBV20-1.

Their antigen targets remain unknown. Unique molecular identifiers were carried by the TCR beta cDNA libraries. TCRdb processed the PCR reads anew with MiXCR; each CDR3 protein has one entry. The sample has about 430,000 distinct CDR3 sequences, less than 40% seen once. Material for sequencing was blood. Every receptor here comes from a girl between 2 and 10 years old with multiple sclerosis.

This clonotype was detected only a few times. This rearrangement joins TRBV6-5 to TRBJ1-6, with D tentatively TRBD1 (5 bases). V was pared by 0 bases and J by 2 bases, with 8 bases between. The CDR3 sequence is 16 residues long. CDR1 and CDR2 (germline): MNHEY, SVGAGI. The chain's CDR3 is CASSYSGGAYNSPLHF. The CDR3, as DNA: TGTGCCAGCAGTTACTCCGGGGGTGCCTATAATTCACCCCTCCACTTT.

This sequence joins TRBV6-4 and TRBJ2-5; TRBD2 might be the D (6 bases). The CDR3 totals 15 residues. The V gene lost 2 bases and the J gene lost 11 bases, with 21 bases spanning the gap. The germline V gene encodes CDR1 MRHNA and CDR2 SNTAGT. The CDR3 nucleotides are TGTGCCAGCAGTGACCGAATGAGGGCGGGGAGTGAGCAGTACTTC. It translates to CASSDRMRAGSEQYF.

This clonotype was detected only a few times. This chain connects TRBV2 to TRBJ2-7; TRBD2 matches at 10 bases. Germline V gene sequence: CDR1 SNHLY, CDR2 FYNNEI. J gave up 6 bases and V 7 bases, and 6 bases lay outside the gene matches. The CDR3 loop spans 13 amino acids. The CDR3 nucleotides read TGTGCCAGCATTGCGGGACTAGCGCTCGAGCAGTACTTC. Its translation: CASIAGLALEQYF. The full variable domain, with the rest looked up from reference TRBV2 and TRBJ2-7, is EPEVTQTPSHQVTQMGQEVILRCVPISNHLYFYWYRQILGQKVEFLVSFYNNEISEKSEIFDDQFSVERPDGSNFTLKIRSTKLEDSAMYFCASIAGLALEQYFGPGTRLTVT.

The chain carries TRBV9 and TRBJ2-1; D is unclear. In germline, CDR1 is SGDLS, CDR2 YYNGEE. With 3 bases removed from V and 5 bases from J, the gap between germline ends came to 18 bases. This CDR3 contains 16 residues. The CDR3 protein is CASSGTVSPFHNEQFF. DNA of the CDR3: TGTGCCAGCAGCGGAACGGTTAGTCCGTTTCACAATGAGCAGTTCTTC.

CDR3 DNA sequence: TGTGCCAGCAGCTCCCCCGGGCCGAGGGGCTACACCTTC. Its protein product is CASSSPGPRGYTF. V usage is TRBV7-9 and J usage is TRBJ1-2, with no clear D. There are 13 residues in the CDR3. Trimming removed 4 bases from V and 8 bases from J, with 14 bases in between. CDR1 is SEHNR, CDR2 FQNEAQ, per germline (reference sequence).

The V gene is TRBV12-3 or TRBV12-4, the J gene TRBJ1-5, with unresolved D. There are 12 residues in the CDR3. Trimming took off 5 bases at V and 9 bases at J, with 11 bases between the two ends. In DNA form, the CDR3 reads TGTGCCAGCAGTGTCGCGGGTCGGCCCCAGCATTTT. Its translation: CASSVAGRPQHF.

The chain combines TRBV15 with TRBJ2-5; TRBD2 matches 13 bases. This CDR3 comprises 21 residues. Germline V lookup: CDR1 LNHNV, CDR2 YYDKDF (reference sequence). After removal of 0 bases from V and 5 bases from J, the junction contained 18 bases not matched to a gene. CDR3 sequence (DNA): TGTGCCACCAGCAGAGATTTTTACGGGACTAGCGGGAAGGGAGAGGATGAGACCCAGTACTTC. Translating gives CATSRDFYGTSGKGEDETQYF. The variable domain in full, with the rest retrieved from reference TRBV15 and TRBJ2-5, is DAMVIQNPRYQVTQFGKPVTLSCSQTLNHNVMYWYQQKSSQAPKLLFHYYDKDFNNEADTPDNFQSRRPNTSFCFLDIRSPGLGDTAMYLCATSRDFYGTSGKGEDETQYFGPGTRLLVL.

This clonotype was observed a handful of times. The CDR3 DNA reads as TGCAGTGCTAGGAGGTGGGGGGGTCCCGCAGATACGCAGTATTTT. It is translated as CSARRWGGPADTQYF. J is TRBJ2-3 and V is TRBV20-1; TRBD2 matches 7 bases. V lost 3 bases and J lost 4; bases outside the gene matches: 10. The CDR3 has 15 residues. The germline V gene has CDR1 DFQATT and CDR2 SNEGSKA (reference sequence).

This clonotype was recorded a few times. The chain combines TRBV12-3 or TRBV12-4 with TRBJ1-6; 7 bases line up with TRBD1. The CDR3 totals 15 residues. With V trimmed by 7 bases and J by 2 bases, 5 bases remained unmatched. This chain's CDR3 is CASTPGGAYNSPLHF. The CDR3 DNA is TGTGCCAGCACCCCAGGGGGGGCCTATAATTCACCCCTCCACTTT.

J is TRBJ1-6 and V is TRBV14, with D perhaps TRBD1 (6 bases). CDR1 is SGHDN and CDR2 is FVKESK in the germline V gene. Trimming removed 1 base at V and 14 bases at J, with 15 bases between. CDR3 length equals 14 residues. The CDR3 DNA sequence: TGTGCCAGCAGCCAAGTGCCGGACAGAATATCCCTCCACTTT. This gives the protein CASSQVPDRISLHF. Full variable domain (missing parts from reference TRBV14 and TRBJ1-6): EAGVTQFPSHSVIEKGQTVTLRCDPISGHDNLYWYRRVMGKEIKFLLHFVKESKQDESGMPNNRFLAERTGGTYSTLKVQPAELEDSGVYFCASSQVPDRISLHFGNGTRLTVT.

The chain recombines TRBV20-1 with TRBJ2-3, with no clear D. Trimming left V 5 bases short and J 6 bases short, with 12 bases between. Germline-derived CDR1 and CDR2 are DFQATT and SNEGSKA (reference sequence). The CDR3 contains 12 residues. The CDR3 nucleotides are TGCAGTGCTGGTCCCGATGGGGATACGCAGTATTTT. Its protein is CSAGPDGDTQYF.

This clonotype was seen more than once but under ten times. This rearrangement joins TRBV5-1 to TRBJ2-3; no clear D. CDR3 length equals 13 residues. Deletions cut 0 bases from V and 2 bases from J, with 4 bases between. From germline, CDR1 is SGHRS and CDR2 YFSETQ. DNA for the CDR3: TGCGCCAGCAGCTTGGATTTCACAGATACGCAGTATTTT. It is translated as CASSLDFTDTQYF.

To note about this clonotype: Just one base apart from a much larger clone, this may be a read error. The chain recombines TRBV6-5 with TRBJ1-2; weak D call: TRBD1 (6 bases). The CDR3 runs 14 residues. Germline values: CDR1 MNHEY, CDR2 SVGAGI. V was pared by 5 bases and J by 8 bases, with 18 bases between. The CDR3 DNA follows: TGTGCCAGCAGTCACGACGTAGGGGGATGGGGCTACACCTTC. It yields the protein CASSHDVGGWGYTF.

This clonotype was detected a few times. This chain links TRBV10-3 with TRBJ2-3; 9 bases match TRBD1. J was trimmed by 11 bases and V by 4 bases; bases with no gene match: 10. This CDR3 comprises 14 residues. The germline CDR1 and CDR2 sequences are ENHRY and SYGVKD. The CDR3 DNA follows: TGTGCCATCAGTGGCAACCGGGACAGGGACAAGCAGTATTTT. Protein sequence: CAISGNRDRDKQYF.

The chain recombines TRBV5-1 with TRBJ2-7; D is unresolved. Trimming shortened V by 1 base and J by 0 bases, and 8 bases separated the two germline ends. CDR3 size: 14 residues. CDR1 and CDR2 from the germline V gene are SGHRS and YFSETQ. CDR3 DNA sequence: TGCGCCAGCAGCTTGATAGTGAACTCCTACGAGCAGTACTTC. This codes for CASSLIVNSYEQYF.

The rearrangement uses TRBV9 and TRBJ2-7; tentatively, D is TRBD1 (6 bases). The CDR3 has 16 residues. Germline values: CDR1 SGDLS, CDR2 YYNGEE. Trimming pared 0 bases from V and 3 bases from J, leaving 16 bases between. The CDR3 loop reads CASSVDASGAHYEQYF. The CDR3 nucleotides are TGTGCCAGCAGCGTAGACGCATCAGGGGCTCACTACGAGCAGTACTTC.

The chain carries TRBV20-1 and TRBJ1-1; D remains ambiguous. This CDR3 contains 13 residues. Looked up from germline, CDR1 is DFQATT and CDR2 is SNEGSKA (reference sequence). V shed 3 bases and J shed 2 bases, with 10 bases lying between them. DNA of the CDR3: TGCAGTGCTAGTACCGGGAGCAACACTGAAGCTTTCTTT. Protein: CSASTGSNTEAFF.

V is TRBV20-1 and J is TRBJ2-5, with 8 positions matching TRBD1. The CDR3 covers 16 residues. After removal of 2 bases from V and 2 bases from J, the junction contained 10 bases not matched to a gene. Germline CDR1 is DFQATT and CDR2 is SNEGSKA (reference sequence). CDR3 loop: CSARQGAINVQETQYF. Here the CDR3 DNA reads TGCAGTGCTAGACAGGGGGCCATTAACGTGCAAGAGACCCAGTACTTC.

This chain uses TRBV5-5 with TRBJ2-7; 9 bases map to TRBD2. The J call may be incorrect, as the DNA end agrees better with TRBJ2-5. CDR1 and CDR2 (germline): SGHKS, YYEKEE (reference sequence). This CDR3 contains 16 residues. CDR3 region: CASSLGWGLASETQYF. In DNA, the CDR3 is TGTGCCAGCAGCTTGGGGTGGGGACTAGCTAGTGAGACCCAGTACTTC.

The chain has TRBV14 and TRBJ1-1; the D is unclear. The CDR3 is 15 residues long. Trimming removed 1 base from V and 11 bases from J, with 20 bases in between. Germline V gives CDR1 SGHDN, CDR2 FVKESK. The CDR3 sequence is CASSQARTSLEEAFF. CDR3 DNA: TGTGCCAGCAGCCAAGCTAGGACGTCACTTGAGGAGGCTTTCTTT.

The V call is TRBV7-8, the J call TRBJ2-3; D perhaps matches TRBD2 (6 bases). The germline gives CDR1 SGHVS, CDR2 FQNEAQ. This CDR3 comprises 16 residues. Trimming stripped 3 bases from V and 2 bases from J, with 15 bases between. The CDR3, as DNA: TGTGCCAGCAGCTTTCGTTGGGCGGGAAACACAGATACGCAGTATTTT. The encoded protein is CASSFRWAGNTDTQYF.

V usage is TRBV5-1 and J usage is TRBJ2-3; D is unresolved. This CDR3 has 17 amino acids. In germline, CDR1 is SGHRS, CDR2 YFSETQ. Trimming shortened V by 0 bases and J by 0 bases, and 14 bases separated the two germline ends. The CDR3 DNA follows: TGCGCCAGCAGCTTGGCCTTTGGCGGATCTAGCACAGATACGCAGTATTTT. Protein product: CASSLAFGGSSTDTQYF.

This clonotype occurred a few times. V gene TRBV16 combines with J gene TRBJ2-2; D is undetermined. The CDR3 loop spans 11 amino acids. From germline, CDR1 is KGHSY and CDR2 FQNENV. Trimming cost V 0 bases and J 10 bases, with 3 bases left between them. The CDR3 nucleotides read TGTGCCAGCAGCCAATCGGCGGAGCTGTTTTTT. It translates to CASSQSAELFF.

This clonotype was observed a handful of times. The rearrangement joins TRBV5-1 to TRBJ2-7; the D gene is possibly TRBD2 (5 bases). The V gene's germline CDR1 is SGHRS and CDR2 YFSETQ. There are 13 residues in the CDR3. The V end was cut by 4 bases, the J end by 1 base, with 9 bases between. The DNA of the CDR3 is TGCGCCAGCAGCCCCGGGATTTCCTACGAGCAGTACTTC. Translated, it gives CASSPGISYEQYF.

The genes are TRBV28 and TRBJ1-2, with 7 nucleotides matching TRBD1. The CDR3 contains 13 residues. Trimming took 4 bases from V and 4 from J; bases not matched to a gene: 3. Germline V gene sequence: CDR1 MDHEN, CDR2 SYDVKM. DNA for the CDR3: TGTGCCAGCAGTTCGGGACAGATCTATGGCTACACCTTC. Amino acid sequence: CASSSGQIYGYTF.

V gene TRBV29-1 combines with J gene TRBJ2-4, with D unclear. Germline-derived CDR1 and CDR2 are SQVTM and ANQGSEA. This CDR3 has 12 amino acids. The V end lost 6 bases, the J end lost 8 bases, and 14 bases lay between the germline ends. Here the CDR3 reads CSVRATRDIQYF. The CDR3 bases are TGCAGCGTCCGGGCCACACGGGACATTCAGTACTTC.

The sample holds a few counts of this clonotype. The chain recombines TRBV15 with TRBJ1-2; D is unresolved. V was trimmed by 5 bases and J by 6 bases, leaving 7 bases between them. Germline lookup yields CDR1 LNHNV and CDR2 YYDKDF (reference sequence). The CDR3 is 11 residues long. CDR3 in amino acids: CATSGDDGYTF. CDR3 DNA: TGTGCCACCAGCGGCGACGATGGCTACACCTTC.